Included here is one T cell receptor beta chain sequence, with context. Its cognate antigen is unknown. The entry originates in a study of vaccination effects on CD4 cells after COVID-19. Study-level information: After expansion with viral peptide pools in the ViraFEST assay, antigen-specific CD4+ T cells were sequenced. Median timing of post-vaccine samples was 72 days after the second dose.

The germline gives CDR1 SGHRS, CDR2 YFSETQ. The V and J ends lost 2 bases and 4 bases respectively, with 7 bases between them. The CDR3 runs to 13 residues. Once cultured for about 9 days, the cells underwent separation to obtain CD4+ T cells. Vaccination of participants consisted of two doses of either the BNT162b2 or mRNA-1273 vaccine. Vaccinated recipients, who were negative for nucleocapsid antibodies, had no history of SARS-CoV-2 infection. Half of the medium was exchanged for IL-2 medium on both days 3 and 7. Assay: immunoSEQ multiplex PCR; the TCRdb copy retains only in-frame clones and omits some. The data show 50,000 to 80,000 clones, with roughly four fifths seen just once and under 2.5% held by the top ten.

This specimen consisted of CD4+ T cells from PBMCs cultured without peptide, obtained after COVID-19 vaccination. This clonotype was sampled from a human donor who received a COVID-19 vaccine. The genes are TRBV5-1 and TRBJ1-5; D call uncertain. The CDR3 spells CASSFDGNQPQHF. The CDR3 nucleotides read TGCGCCAGCAGCTTTGATGGGAATCAGCCCCAGCATTTT.